These 7 T cell receptor beta chains came from one sample sequenced in a study of OX40 agonist ivuxolimab in advanced cancers. Assay: immunoSEQ multiplex PCR; the TCRdb copy retains only in-frame clones and omits some. Altogether some 39,000 clones are present, over 75% being singletons, with the ten largest covering roughly 3.9%. This material consisted of CD4+ or CD8+ T cells sorted from blood, taken in a trial of the OX40 agonist ivuxolimab. Receptors originate from an adult with an advanced solid tumor such as melanoma, head and neck, liver or kidney cancer.

The CDR3 coding sequence is TGCGCCAGCAGCGCTCGTCCGGCGGGAGTAGTATACGAGCAGTACTTC. Protein sequence: CASSARPAGVVYEQYF. The chain is built from TRBV4-1 and TRBJ2-7; 7 positions match TRBD2. Germline V gene sequence: CDR1 MGHRA, CDR2 YSYEKL. After removal of 5 bases from V and 4 bases from J, the junction contained 14 bases not matched to a gene. The CDR3 contains 16 residues.

The J gene is TRBJ1-1, the V gene TRBV5-8; D might be TRBD1 (6 bases). V lost 4 bases and J lost 0, with 22 bases in between. Germline CDR1 reads SGHTS; CDR2 reads YDEGEE. The CDR3 length is 18 residues. The CDR3 sequence is CASSLSFPGTSMNTEAFF. The DNA for the CDR3 is TGTGCCAGCAGCCTTTCCTTCCCCGGGACATCCATGAACACTGAAGCTTTCTTT.

Here the CDR3 reads CASSPRFPWGGLDTQYF. As DNA, the CDR3 is TGTGCCAGCAGCCCTAGGTTTCCGTGGGGAGGGTTAGATACGCAGTATTTT. The chain has TRBV9 and TRBJ2-3; the match to TRBD2 covers 7 bases. V shed 4 bases and J 5 bases; nucleotides not matched to a gene: 16. From germline, CDR1 is SGDLS and CDR2 YYNGEE. The length of the CDR3 is 17 residues.

The CDR3 reads CASSFDRAGYEQYF. The CDR3 DNA follows: TGTGCCAGCAGCTTCGACCGGGCAGGCTACGAGCAGTACTTC. The genes are TRBV7-2 and TRBJ2-7; D is undetermined. V lost 3 bases and J lost 3, with 12 bases in between. There are 14 residues in the CDR3. Germline-derived CDR1 and CDR2 are SGHTA and FQGNSA.

This CDR3 reads CASSPMTSGRNTGELFF. CDR3 coding DNA: TGTGCCAGCTCACCCATGACTAGCGGGAGAAACACCGGGGAGCTGTTTTTT. This sequence joins TRBV18 and TRBJ2-2; 12 bases agree with TRBD2. Germline assignment: CDR1 KGHSH and CDR2 LQKENI. The CDR3 is made up of 17 amino acids. V gave up 3 bases and J gave up 2 bases; unmatched junction bases: 4.

V gene TRBV7-8 combines with J gene TRBJ1-5, with D perhaps matching TRBD1 (5 bases). V lost 8 bases, J lost 4 bases, and 15 bases lay in between. The CDR3 spans 14 residues. CDR1 is SGHVS and CDR2 is FQNEAQ in the germline V gene. Here the CDR3 DNA reads TGTGCCAGCGCTAGTGACAGCCTTAATCAGCCCCAGCATTTT. Amino acid sequence: CASASDSLNQPQHF.

This chain uses TRBV19 with TRBJ2-2; no firm D call. Germline CDR1 and CDR2: LNHDA and SQIVND (reference sequence). The CDR3 consists of 16 residues. Trimming stripped 6 bases from V and 5 bases from J, with 19 bases between. The CDR3 coding sequence is TGTGCCAGTAGACTTCAGTCCGGCAGGCGGACCGGGGAGCTGTTTTTT. Amino acid sequence: CASRLQSGRRTGELFF.